Sequencing of this T cell receptor (beta chain) was carried out in a study of human T cells and chemical hapten exposure. The overall study: Enrolled patients were predominantly female and had alopecia areata, totalis or universalis. Study-wide results and limits: There was alopecia in the donors, so their immune response may differ from that of healthy people. Significantly greater numbers of large CDR3 similarity clusters came from expanded TCRs than from controls.

Looked up from germline, CDR1 is MNHEY and CDR2 is SVGAGI. The CDR3 is made up of 16 amino acids. Germline trimming cut 6 bases from V and 5 bases from J; bases unmatched to any gene: 10. As for time point: patch test 2, 6 weeks after DPC sensitization. As to treatment: therapeutic diphenylcyclopropenone sensitization with weekly scalp DPC. Total RNA was isolated from whole blood that had not been fractionated. This clonotype has more than one count but fewer than ten. Its specificity is unknown. TCRdb fed the RACE reads into MiXCR, producing one record per CDR3 protein. This table holds around 80,000 distinct CDR3 sequences, less than 8.5% found once.

Sequencing used whole blood, obtained in connection with sensitization to the hapten diphenylcyclopropenone (DPC). The chain links TRBV6-5 to TRBJ2-3; 11 bases are a match to TRBD2. This receptor was taken from a woman aged 25-40 years with alopecia areata. Some clones in this sample may be carry-over from other donors' samples. The CDR3 DNA reads as TGTGCCAGCAGCCGACCTTCTAGCGGGGGGCGAGATACGCAGTATTTT. It encodes CASSRPSSGGRDTQYF.